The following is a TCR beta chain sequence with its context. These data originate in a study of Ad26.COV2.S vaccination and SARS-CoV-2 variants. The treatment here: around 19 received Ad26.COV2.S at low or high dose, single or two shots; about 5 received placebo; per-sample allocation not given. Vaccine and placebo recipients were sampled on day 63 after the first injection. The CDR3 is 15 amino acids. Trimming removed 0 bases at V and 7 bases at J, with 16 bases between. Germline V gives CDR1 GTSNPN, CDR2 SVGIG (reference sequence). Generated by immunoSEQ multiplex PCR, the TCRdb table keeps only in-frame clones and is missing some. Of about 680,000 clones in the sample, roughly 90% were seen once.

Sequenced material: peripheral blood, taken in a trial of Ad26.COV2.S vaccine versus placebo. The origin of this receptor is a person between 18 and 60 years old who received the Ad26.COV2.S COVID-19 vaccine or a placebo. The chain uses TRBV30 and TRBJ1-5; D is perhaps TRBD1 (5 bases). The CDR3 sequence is CAWSVAGQGGQPQHF. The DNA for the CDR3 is TGTGCCTGGAGTGTAGCCGGGCAGGGCGGCCAGCCCCAGCATTTT.